This TCR beta chain was documented in a study of shared clonotypes between healthy human individuals. Study-wide results and caveats: Though the depth was large, rarefaction showed that sorted-subset sequencing was incomplete.

In regard to this clone: Its cognate antigen is unknown.

The naive CD8 population came from CD45RO-negative cells selected for CCR7, without terminally differentiated effector memory CD45RA+ cells. Donors were healthy HIV-negative adults without recently reported acute infections or vaccinations. V shed 3 bases and J 5 bases; nucleotides not matched to a gene: 1. Germline V gene sequence: CDR1 SGHDT, CDR2 YYEEEE. This CDR3 has 13 amino acids. Sequencing was performed with immunoSEQ multiplex PCR; in TCRdb, only in-frame clones are kept and a portion is missing. The top ten clones hold roughly 0.12% of a sample with roughly 650,000 clones, around 96% of them seen once.

This TCR was recovered from a woman aged 25-40 years in good health. This rearrangement joins TRBV5-6 to TRBJ2-7; 11 nucleotides line up with TRBD1. The sequenced sample was naive CD8+ T cells sorted from blood. For the CDR3, the DNA is TGTGCCAGCAGCTGGGGACAGGGGGACGAGCAGTACTTC. Encoded protein: CASSWGQGDEQYF.